The following is a TCR beta chain sequence with its context. This sample stems from a study of blood T cell repertoires in COVID-19. V dropped 3 bases and J dropped 5; count of bases not matched to a gene: 4. CDR3 size: 14 residues. Germline V gives CDR1 KGHDR, CDR2 SFDVKD. Assay: immunoSEQ multiplex PCR; the TCRdb copy retains only in-frame clones and omits some. The sample shows approximately 100,000 clones, 60% to 80% of them seen only once. The chain links TRBV24-1 to TRBJ2-3; 7 positions agree with TRBD2. The source material was peripheral blood. The TCR comes from a human donor with acute or convalescent COVID-19. The donor label of this sample is uncertain. CDR3 DNA sequence: TGTGCCACCAGTGATCCGGGGAGGGTAGATACGCAGTATTTT. Protein: CATSDPGRVDTQYF.